This entry lists 19 T cell receptor beta chains sequenced from one sample in a study of cytotoxic CD8 clonotypes in ibrutinib-treated CLL. Produced via immunoSEQ multiplex PCR; TCRdb's table is partial and in-frame only. The sample holds 75,000 to 80,000 clones; over 80% are singletons and the top ten take 38%. The sequencing used PBMCs, collected after 24 months of ibrutinib treatment. Receptors originate from a human donor with chronic lymphocytic leukemia.

V is TRBV29-1 and J is TRBJ2-7; 8 bases match TRBD1. V gave up 6 bases and J gave up 6 bases; unmatched junction bases: 7. Germline V gene data show CDR1 as SQVTM and CDR2 as ANQGSEA. The CDR3 contains 12 residues. The CDR3: CSVARTGFEQYF. In nucleotides, the CDR3 is TGCAGCGTCGCGCGGACAGGGTTCGAGCAGTACTTC.

The chain combines TRBV4-1 with TRBJ1-5; a possible D gene is TRBD1 (5 bases). The CDR3 extends over 15 amino acids. The ends were cut back, 4 bases at V and 5 bases at J, with 15 bases in the middle. Germline CDR1 is MGHRA and CDR2 is YSYEKL. The CDR3 DNA reads TGCGCCAGCAGCCTTGGGACCCTAAGGGATCAGCCCCAGCATTTT. This codes for CASSLGTLRDQPQHF.

This chain uses TRBV29-1 with TRBJ1-1, with D perhaps TRBD1 (6 bases). The V end lost 5 bases, the J end lost 5 bases, and 15 bases lay between the germline ends. CDR3 length equals 13 residues. CDR1 is SQVTM and CDR2 is ANQGSEA in the germline V gene. The CDR3, as DNA: TGCAGCGTTTATCAGCATAGGGGGACTGAAGCTTTCTTT. Translation gives CSVYQHRGTEAFF. The full variable domain, its missing parts supplied by reference TRBV29-1 and TRBJ1-1, is SAVISQKPSRDICQRGTSLTIQCQVDSQVTMMFWYRQQPGQSLTLIATANQGSEATYESGFVIDKFPISRPNLTFSTLTVSNMSPEDSSIYLCSVYQHRGTEAFFGQGTRLTVV.

The gene calls are TRBV21-1 and TRBJ2-2; TRBD1 is taken as the D call from the table, unchecked against the DNA. TRBV21-1 is a documented pseudogene. This CDR3 spans 19 amino acids. The CDR3 region is CASSKVPTGTGGINGELFF. The CDR3 DNA sequence: TGTGCCAGCAGCAAAGTCCCAACCGGGACAGGGGGCATAAACGGGGAGCTGTTTTTT.

This clone was detected once. This sequence joins TRBV7-2 and TRBJ2-3; no clear D. The CDR3 extends over 13 amino acids. V lost 2 bases and J 5 bases, leaving 8 bases between the germline ends. Germline V lookup: CDR1 SGHTA, CDR2 FQGNSA. The CDR3 protein is CASSLIYGDTQYF. The CDR3 nucleotides are TGTGCCAGCAGCTTAATTTATGGAGATACGCAGTATTTT.

DNA for the CDR3: TGTGCCAGCAGAGGACAAGATGGCTACACCTTC. Residues: CASRGQDGYTF. The rearrangement joins TRBV6-1 to TRBJ1-2; weak D call: TRBD1 (5 bases). Germline V gene lookup returns CDR1 MNHNS and CDR2 SASEGT. CDR3 length equals 11 residues. V was pared by 6 bases and J by 6 bases, with 8 bases between.

This chain connects TRBV6-1 to TRBJ2-3; D is ambiguous. CDR1 and CDR2 from the germline V gene are MNHNS and SASEGT. The CDR3 loop spans 14 amino acids. V was shortened by 6 bases and J by 2 bases, with 12 bases between the two germline ends. The CDR3 DNA sequence: TGTGCCAGCAGAGGGATATTAAACACAGATACGCAGTATTTT. Translated: CASRGILNTDTQYF.

The rearrangement joins TRBV9 to TRBJ2-7, with 9 positions matching TRBD2. This CDR3 comprises 15 residues. CDR1 is SGDLS and CDR2 is YYNGEE in the germline V gene. V shed 2 bases, J shed 6 bases, and the junction held 9 bases outside the gene matches. CDR3 nucleotide sequence: TGTGCCAGCAGCGTTTCGGCGGGAGGGAAAGGCGAGCAGTACTTC. This translates into CASSVSAGGKGEQYF.

The chain joins TRBV4-1 to TRBJ2-5; weak D call: TRBD2 (6 bases). This CDR3 has 15 residues. Between the trimmed V and J ends, which lost 3 bases and 0 bases, there was a span of 11 bases. Germline lookup yields CDR1 MGHRA and CDR2 YSYEKL. CDR3 sequence: CASSQLGLYQETQYF. DNA for the CDR3: TGCGCCAGCAGCCAGTTGGGACTTTACCAAGAGACCCAGTACTTC.

This clone was seen only once. The rearrangement joins TRBV2 to TRBJ1-5; tentatively, D is TRBD1 (6 bases). The CDR3 loop spans 18 amino acids. The ends were cut back, 0 bases at V and 6 bases at J, with 21 bases in the middle. In germline, CDR1 is SNHLY, CDR2 FYNNEI. For the CDR3, the DNA is TGTGCCAGCAGTGAAGCGCAGGGGACACAAAAGGAGGCTCAGCCCCAGCATTTT. Protein product: CASSEAQGTQKEAQPQHF.

The chain has TRBV7-3 and TRBJ2-1; D not resolved. This CDR3 has 14 amino acids. V was pared by 2 bases and J by 6 bases, with 11 bases between. The germline CDR1 and CDR2 sequences are SGHTA and FQGTGA. The CDR3 DNA sequence: TGTGCCAGCAGCTTAGGACCCGCTCCCAATGAGCAGTTCTTC. The encoded protein is CASSLGPAPNEQFF.

The rearrangement uses TRBV7-6 and TRBJ2-3, with TRBD2 matching 12 bases. V dropped 3 bases and J dropped 5; count of bases not matched to a gene: 12. This CDR3 is built from 18 residues. The germline V gene has CDR1 SGHVS and CDR2 FNYEAQ. The CDR3 is CASSFAPKGLAGGDTQYF. The DNA of the CDR3 is TGTGCCAGCAGCTTCGCCCCCAAGGGACTAGCGGGCGGAGATACGCAGTATTTT.

In its sample, this clone was seen once. The rearrangement links TRBV7-9 to TRBJ2-3, with 12 bases lining up with TRBD2. CDR3 length: 17 amino acids. The V and J ends lost 5 bases and 1 base, in that order; junction bases with no gene match: 7. Germline V gene data show CDR1 as SEHNR and CDR2 as FQNEAQ (reference sequence). CDR3 amino acids: CASSPRLAGGGTDTQYF. CDR3 nucleotides: TGTGCCAGCAGCCCACGGCTAGCGGGAGGGGGCACAGATACGCAGTATTTT.

CDR3 loop: CARSQGEGNQPQHF. The CDR3 DNA follows: TGTGCCAGATCACAGGGGGAAGGCAATCAGCCCCAGCATTTT. This chain joins TRBV5-3 and TRBJ1-5, with 8 bases identical to TRBD1. TRBV5-3 has ORF status, its function being uncertain. The CDR3 has 14 residues. The V and J ends lost 7 bases and 2 bases, in that order; junction bases with no gene match: 5.

This sequence joins TRBV11-2 and TRBJ2-1; 14 bases align to TRBD2. V lost 1 base, J lost 7 bases, and 0 bases stayed unmatched. CDR1 and CDR2 from the germline V gene are SGHAT and FQNNGV. CDR3 length equals 15 residues. The CDR3 region is CASSLGTSGRNEQFF. The CDR3 DNA reads as TGTGCCAGCAGCTTAGGGACTAGCGGGAGGAATGAGCAGTTCTTC.

DNA of the CDR3: TGTGCCAGCAGCCCCTCAGGGACAGGGGTACTTGGGTTCTTC. This translates into CASSPSGTGVLGFF. The chain carries TRBV7-9 and TRBJ2-1, with 10 bases that match TRBD1. Trimming cost V 5 bases and J 15 bases; bases outside gene matches: 13. Germline assignment: CDR1 SEHNR and CDR2 FQNEAQ (reference sequence). CDR3 length: 14 residues.

This clone has at least ten counts. This chain links TRBV29-1 with TRBJ2-5; D is unresolved. CDR1 SQVTM and CDR2 ANQGSEA come from the germline V gene. The CDR3 is 16 residues long. The V end was cut by 0 bases, the J end by 5 bases, with 19 bases between. The DNA of the CDR3 is TGCAGCGTTGAAGATCGGAGTAGGGTCCCCGAGGAGACCCAGTACTTC. Its translation: CSVEDRSRVPEETQYF.

This sequence joins TRBV2 and TRBJ2-7; 11 nucleotides line up with TRBD2. Germline trimming cut 11 bases from V and 6 bases from J; bases unmatched to any gene: 9. This CDR3 contains 13 residues. Germline assignment: CDR1 SNHLY and CDR2 FYNNEI. Here the CDR3 reads CASSGLADGEQYF. CDR3 DNA: TGTGCCTCTTCGGGACTAGCGGATGGCGAGCAGTACTTC.

The CDR3 reads CASSFPGLGETQYF. CDR3 sequence (DNA): TGTGCCAGCAGCTTTCCGGGGCTTGGGGAGACCCAGTACTTC. The chain combines TRBV13 with TRBJ2-5; D may correspond to TRBD1 or TRBD2 (5 bases each). The ends were cut back, 3 bases at V and 5 bases at J, with 13 bases in the middle. The CDR3 has 14 amino acids. Germline CDR1 is PRHDT and CDR2 is FYEKMQ (reference sequence).